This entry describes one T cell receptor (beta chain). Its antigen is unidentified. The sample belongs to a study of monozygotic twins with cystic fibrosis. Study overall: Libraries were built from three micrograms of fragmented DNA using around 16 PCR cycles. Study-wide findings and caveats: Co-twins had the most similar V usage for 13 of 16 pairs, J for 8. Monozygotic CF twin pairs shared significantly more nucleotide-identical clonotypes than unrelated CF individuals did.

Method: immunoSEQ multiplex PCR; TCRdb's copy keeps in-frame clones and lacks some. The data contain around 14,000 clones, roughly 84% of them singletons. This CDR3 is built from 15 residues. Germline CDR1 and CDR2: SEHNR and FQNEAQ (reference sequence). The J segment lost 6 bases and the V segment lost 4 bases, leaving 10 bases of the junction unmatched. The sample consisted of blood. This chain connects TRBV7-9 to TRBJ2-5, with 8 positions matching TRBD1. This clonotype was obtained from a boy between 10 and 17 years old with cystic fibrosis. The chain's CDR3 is CASSSSDRVGQTQYF. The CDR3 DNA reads TGTGCCAGCAGCTCCTCGGACAGGGTGGGGCAGACCCAGTACTTC. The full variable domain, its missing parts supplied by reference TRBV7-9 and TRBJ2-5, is DTGVSQNPRHKITKRGQNVTFRCDPISEHNRLYWYRQTLGQGPEFLTYFQNEAQLEKSRLLSDRFSAERPKGSFSTLEIQRTEQGDSAMYLCASSSSDRVGQTQYFGPGTRLLVL.